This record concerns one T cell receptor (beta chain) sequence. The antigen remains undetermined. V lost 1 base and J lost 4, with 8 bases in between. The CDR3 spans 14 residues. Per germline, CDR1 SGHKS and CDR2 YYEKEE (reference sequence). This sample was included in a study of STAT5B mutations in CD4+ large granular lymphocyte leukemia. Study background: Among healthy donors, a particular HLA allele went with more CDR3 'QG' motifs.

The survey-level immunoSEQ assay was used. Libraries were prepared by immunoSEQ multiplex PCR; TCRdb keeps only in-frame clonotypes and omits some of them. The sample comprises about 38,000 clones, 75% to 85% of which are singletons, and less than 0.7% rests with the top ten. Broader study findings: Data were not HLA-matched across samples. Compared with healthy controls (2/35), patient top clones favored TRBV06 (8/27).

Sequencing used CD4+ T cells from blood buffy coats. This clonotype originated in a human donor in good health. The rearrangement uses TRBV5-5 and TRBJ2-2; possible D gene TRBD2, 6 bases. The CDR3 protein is CASSLRGSTGELFF. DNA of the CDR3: TGTGCCAGCAGCTTGCGGGGGTCCACCGGGGAGCTGTTTTTT.